Listed below are T cell receptor beta chains from one sample, sequenced in a study of blood T cells in healthy people across ages. TCRdb re-called the 5' RACE reads with MiXCR, one entry per CDR3 protein. The sample lists 1.5 million to 2 million distinct CDR3 sequences, just under 50% occurring once. The sample was blood. The receptors shown here come from a woman between 35 and 50 years old in good health. Each CDR3 is given with its conserved first and last residue. The order of the fields is D gene, V gene, clone size, J gene, CDR3 length, CDR3 protein, CDR3 DNA. A D gene is named only where the DNA matches it firmly. Rows give clone size only sometimes, using once, few, many, or a class for an expanded clone.

D gene: .; V gene: TRBV25-1; clone size: .; J gene: TRBJ1-1; CDR3 length: 15; CDR3 protein: CASSDSFGKDPEAFF; CDR3 DNA: TGTGCCAGCAGTGATTCGTTCGGCAAAGACCCTGAAGCTTTCTTT
D gene: TRBD1; V gene: TRBV20-1; clone size: .; J gene: TRBJ1-5; CDR3 length: 14; CDR3 protein: CSASGGGSNQPQHF; CDR3 DNA: TGCAGTGCTTCAGGGGGCGGGAGCAATCAGCCCCAGCATTTT
D gene: .; V gene: TRBV6-2/TRBV6-3; clone size: .; J gene: TRBJ2-5; CDR3 length: 15; CDR3 protein: CASGDSGSPQETQYF; CDR3 DNA: TGTGCCAGCGGGGACTCGGGCAGTCCCCAAGAGACCCAGTACTTC
D gene: TRBD2; V gene: TRBV3-1; clone size: .; J gene: TRBJ2-5; CDR3 length: 17; CDR3 protein: CASSQVASGGHTAGQYF; CDR3 DNA: TGTGCCAGCAGCCAAGTGGCTAGCGGGGGACATACCGCTGGGCAGTACTTC
D gene: .; V gene: TRBV29-1; clone size: .; J gene: TRBJ2-3; CDR3 length: 15; CDR3 protein: CSVEWQRPRTDTQYF; CDR3 DNA: TGCAGCGTTGAATGGCAGCGGCCACGCACAGATACGCAGTATTTT
D gene: .; V gene: TRBV7-9; clone size: .; J gene: TRBJ1-2; CDR3 length: 15; CDR3 protein: CASTLGRGTNYGYTF; CDR3 DNA: TGTGCCAGCACCCTCGGGCGGGGGACGAACTATGGCTACACCTTC
D gene: .; V gene: TRBV21-1; clone size: few; J gene: TRBJ2-5; CDR3 length: 16; CDR3 protein: CASSKRLAGPQETQYF; CDR3 DNA: TGTGCCAGCAGCAAGAGGCTAGCGGGCCCTCAAGAGACCCAGTACTTC
D gene: TRBD2; V gene: TRBV12-3/TRBV12-4; clone size: .; J gene: TRBJ2-5; CDR3 length: 12; CDR3 protein: CASLAGGETQYF; CDR3 DNA: TGTGCCAGCCTAGCGGGGGGGGAGACCCAGTACTTC
D gene: .; V gene: TRBV27; clone size: .; J gene: TRBJ2-7; CDR3 length: 16; CDR3 protein: CASSPRPGIDYNEQYF; CDR3 DNA: TGTGCCAGCAGTCCCCGACCGGGCATCGACTACAATGAGCAGTACTTC
D gene: .; V gene: TRBV28; clone size: .; J gene: TRBJ1-1; CDR3 length: 16; CDR3 protein: CASSRRGGLTNTEAFF; CDR3 DNA: TGTGCCAGCAGTCGAAGGGGAGGGCTTACGAACACTGAAGCTTTCTTT
D gene: TRBD2; V gene: TRBV4-3; clone size: .; J gene: TRBJ2-3; CDR3 length: 18; CDR3 protein: CASSQGASGAPSTDTQYF; CDR3 DNA: TGCGCCAGCAGCCAAGGCGCTAGCGGGGCCCCTAGCACAGATACGCAGTATTTT
D gene: .; V gene: TRBV20-1; clone size: few; J gene: TRBJ2-4; CDR3 length: 15; CDR3 protein: CSARVKGMAKNIQYF; CDR3 DNA: TGCAGTGCTAGGGTTAAGGGAATGGCCAAAAACATTCAGTACTTC
D gene: .; V gene: TRBV20-1; clone size: .; J gene: TRBJ2-5; CDR3 length: 13; CDR3 protein: CSASRLYQETQYF; CDR3 DNA: TGCAGTGCTAGTAGGCTGTACCAAGAGACCCAGTACTTC